Sequencing of this T cell receptor beta chain was carried out in a study of blood T cell repertoires in COVID-19. Overall study: Samples representing acute and convalescent COVID-19 were sourced from the United States, Italy and Spain. In each case, the material was cDNA or gDNA derived from T cells, B-cell-depleted T cells, or PBMCs.

Germline lookup yields CDR1 SGHTS and CDR2 YDEGEE. V lost 3 bases, J lost 14 bases, and 17 bases lay in between. CDR3 length: 12 amino acids. Per the study methods: Amplification with reference gene primers provided the estimates of nucleated cell counts. The repertoire was sequenced with immunoSEQ multiplex PCR; TCRdb's copy has only in-frame clones and lacks some. The DNA gave D and trimming, while V, J and clone size come from that table. The table shows approximately 56,000 clones, with approximately 83% occurring only once. The receptor comes from a man aged 70-80 years with active COVID-19. Source material: peripheral blood. The chain couples TRBV5-8 to TRBJ1-2, with D possibly TRBD1 on 6 matching bases. The CDR3 nucleotides are TGTGCCAGCAGCTGGGGGACACTTCCAGTGACCTTC. The encoded protein is CASSWGTLPVTF.